The T cell receptor beta chain described here comes from a study of CD8+ T cells in alopecia areata. As for the study in general: The investigators scored severity in treated patients by the percentage of affected scalp area.

Treatment: oral pan-JAK inhibitor, 5-10 mg twice daily. Specimens obtained from alopecia areata patients comprised lesional scalp punch biopsies and peripheral blood. Of note for this clone: The antigen is unknown.

The length of the CDR3 is 15 residues. V was pared by 4 bases and J by 4 bases, with 19 bases between. Germline lookup yields CDR1 SQVTM and CDR2 ANQGSEA. Investigators isolated RNA and reverse transcribed it into cDNA to act as the sequencing template. Assay used: immunoSEQ multiplex PCR; TCRdb lists only in-frame clones, some missing. The table includes tens of thousands of clones, 29% detected once. Study observations and caveats: A large proportion of expanded lesional clones were detected persisting in scalp and blood during tofacitinib.

This sequence originates from a human donor with alopecia areata. This material consisted of CD8+ T cells sorted from blood, taken at week 4, from a patient treated with tofacitinib. The V and J genes are TRBV29-1 and TRBJ2-5; possibly TRBD1 or TRBD2 for D (5 bases each). CDR3 amino acids: CSVVGTTPPRETQYF. CDR3 in DNA: TGCAGCGTTGTCGGGACCACTCCCCCCCGAGAGACCCAGTACTTC. Full variable domain (remainder filled in from reference TRBV29-1 and TRBJ2-5): SAVISQKPSRDICQRGTSLTIQCQVDSQVTMMFWYRQQPGQSLTLIATANQGSEATYESGFVIDKFPISRPNLTFSTLTVSNMSPEDSSIYLCSVVGTTPPRETQYFGPGTRLLVL.